This is a list of T cell receptor beta chains from one sample in a study of persistence of HIV-infected CD4 T cells. Produced via immunoSEQ multiplex PCR; TCRdb's table is partial and in-frame only. The table includes about 33,000 clones, 80% to 90% detected once. For these receptors, no antigen is known. The material sequenced was CD4+ T cells sorted from PBMCs after approximately 18-hour stimulation, taken from a patient who received antiretroviral therapy. The receptors shown here come from an adult man with HIV who was CMV-seropositive. CDR3s include the opening cysteine and the closing phenylalanine or tryptophan. D genes are given only for firm matches. Not every row has a clone size; where given, it reads once, few, many or a size class.

size: NA
D: TRBD1
V: TRBV6-5
J: TRBJ1-5
DNA: TGTGCCAGCATCTTTGGACAGGGGGCGAAGCAGCCCCAGCATTTT
CDR3: CASIFGQGAKQPQHF

size: NA
D: TRBD1
V: TRBV11-1
J: TRBJ2-5
DNA: TGTGCCAGCAGCACGGACAGGGGAAGGCAAGAGACCCAGTACTTC
CDR3: CASSTDRGRQETQYF

size: NA
D: NA
V: TRBV5-1
J: TRBJ2-7
DNA: TGCGCCAGCAGCTTGTCGGGTGGAAGGGCCTACGAGCAGTACTTC
CDR3: CASSLSGGRAYEQYF

size: NA
D: NA
V: TRBV12-2
J: TRBJ2-6
DNA: TGTGCAAGTCGCCTATCTGAGACTCCACACAAAAGTCGGGCCAACGTCATGACTTTC
CDR3: CASRLSETPHKSRANVMTF

size: NA
D: TRBD1
V: TRBV7-9
J: TRBJ2-5
DNA: TGTGCCAGCAGCCGACAGGGATGGGAGACCCAGTACTTC
CDR3: CASSRQGWETQYF

size: few
D: NA
V: TRBV4-2
J: TRBJ1-5
DNA: TGTGCCAGCAGCCCCACCGGTCAGCCCCAGCATTTT
CDR3: CASSPTGQPQHF

size: NA
D: NA
V: TRBV5-1
J: TRBJ2-2
DNA: TGCGCCAGCAGCCCCTCGACGGTTCGGCACACCGGGGAGCTGTTTTTT
CDR3: CASSPSTVRHTGELFF

size: NA
D: NA
V: TRBV18
J: TRBJ2-5
DNA: TGTGCCAGCTCACCAGGCCAGCAAGAGACCCAGTACTTC
CDR3: CASSPGQQETQYF

size: NA
D: TRBD2
V: TRBV7-2
J: TRBJ2-1
DNA: TGTGCCAGCAGCTTACTAGGCGGGGGGCCGGCCTACAATGAGCAGTTCTTC
CDR3: CASSLLGGGPAYNEQFF

size: NA
D: TRBD1
V: TRBV2
J: TRBJ1-6
DNA: TGTGCCAGCATGAGGGACAGGTCCAATTCACCCCTCCACTTT
CDR3: CASMRDRSNSPLHF

size: NA
D: NA
V: TRBV5-1
J: TRBJ1-1
DNA: TGCGCCAGCAGCTTAACAAAGAGCGCTGAAGCTTTCTTT
CDR3: CASSLTKSAEAFF

size: NA
D: NA
V: TRBV10-1
J: TRBJ1-2
DNA: TGCGCTCTGAATGCGTGGCCATTCTTTAACTATGGCTACACCTTC
CDR3: CALNAWPFFNYGYTF

size: NA
D: TRBD2
V: TRBV7-2
J: TRBJ2-1
DNA: TGTGCCAGCAAACTGCAAAGCGGGGGCAATGAGCAGTTCTTC
CDR3: CASKLQSGGNEQFF

size: NA
D: TRBD1
V: TRBV6-1
J: TRBJ2-1
DNA: TGTGCCAGCAGTGAACCGGACAGGGTAAATGAGCAGTTCTTC
CDR3: CASSEPDRVNEQFF

size: NA
D: NA
V: TRBV4-3
J: TRBJ1-1
DNA: TGCGCCAGCAGCCAAGAAGGGAGGGGGAATTCGGACACTGAAGCTTTCTTT
CDR3: CASSQEGRGNSDTEAFF

size: NA
D: TRBD2
V: TRBV3-1/TRBV3-2
J: TRBJ2-3
DNA: TGTGCCAGCAGCCGTTCTGGACGGGGGGGCCCAGATACGCAGTATTTT
CDR3: CASSRSGRGGPDTQYF

size: few
D: NA
V: TRBV6-2/TRBV6-3
J: TRBJ1-1
DNA: TGTGCCAGCAGTTCCACGTACCCGAACACTGAAGCTTTCTTT
CDR3: CASSSTYPNTEAFF

size: NA
D: NA
V: TRBV9
J: TRBJ1-2
DNA: TGTGCCAGCAGCGTGCAAGCTAACTATGGCTACACCTTC
CDR3: CASSVQANYGYTF

size: NA
D: NA
V: TRBV4-1
J: TRBJ2-5
DNA: TGCGCCAGCAGCCAAGAGGGGGGCGGCGGGACCCAGTACTTC
CDR3: CASSQEGGGGTQYF

size: NA
D: NA
V: TRBV13
J: TRBJ2-7
DNA: TGTGCCAGCAGCTCACGTATTCAGAATTACGAGCAGTACTTC
CDR3: CASSSRIQNYEQYF

size: few
D: NA
V: TRBV5-1
J: TRBJ1-2
DNA: TGCGCCAGCAGCTTGGGCAGGGAGGGCGGCTACACCTTC
CDR3: CASSLGREGGYTF

size: NA
D: NA
V: TRBV5-6
J: TRBJ1-2
DNA: TGTGCCAGCAGCTTGGGGTCGATTAGCTATGGCTACACCTTC
CDR3: CASSLGSISYGYTF

size: NA
D: NA
V: TRBV5-4
J: TRBJ2-7
DNA: TGTGCCAGCAGCTCCAAACAAGGGTCCTACGAGCAGTACTTC
CDR3: CASSSKQGSYEQYF

size: few
D: NA
V: TRBV6-1
J: TRBJ1-5
DNA: TGTGCCAGCAGTGAATACAGGCTTAGCAATCAGCCCCAGCATTTT
CDR3: CASSEYRLSNQPQHF

size: once
D: TRBD2
V: TRBV9
J: TRBJ2-1
DNA: TGTGCCAGCAGCCCATCGCTAGCGGGGGCTCCGGGGGATAATGAGCAGTTCTTC
CDR3: CASSPSLAGAPGDNEQFF

size: NA
D: NA
V: TRBV2
J: TRBJ2-1
DNA: TGTGCCAGCAGTTCCCAGGGTTCTGAGCAGTTCTTC
CDR3: CASSSQGSEQFF

size: NA
D: NA
V: TRBV20-1
J: TRBJ1-2
DNA: TGCAGTGCTAGTCAGGGTGTTCGTGGCTACACCTTC
CDR3: CSASQGVRGYTF

size: few
D: NA
V: TRBV28
J: TRBJ1-5
DNA: TGTGCCAGCAGCTCAGGTCGTCTTTCCAATCAGCCCCAGCATTTT
CDR3: CASSSGRLSNQPQHF

size: once
D: TRBD1
V: TRBV7-9
J: TRBJ1-6
DNA: TGTGCCAGCAGCGTCCGGGACAGGGGGTTCACCCTCCACTTT
CDR3: CASSVRDRGFTLHF

size: NA
D: NA
V: TRBV28
J: TRBJ2-1
DNA: TGTGCCAGCAGTTTATTGGGAAATGAGCAGTTCTTC
CDR3: CASSLLGNEQFF

size: NA
D: NA
V: TRBV7-3
J: TRBJ2-3
DNA: TGTGCCAGCAGCTTATGGGGTAGAGGGAGCACAGATACGCAGTATTTT
CDR3: CASSLWGRGSTDTQYF

size: NA
D: TRBD1
V: TRBV18
J: TRBJ1-2
DNA: TGTGCCAGCCGGGCGGACAGGGGTCAGTATGGCTACACCTTC
CDR3: CASRADRGQYGYTF